The rows below give T cell receptor beta chains drawn from one sample of a study of OX40 agonist ivuxolimab in advanced cancers. The method was immunoSEQ multiplex PCR; TCRdb's version includes in-frame clones alone and lacks a portion of them. The sample carries some 64,000 clones, roughly 91% recorded once. The sequencing here drew on CD4+ or CD8+ T cells sorted from blood, taken in a trial of the OX40 agonist ivuxolimab. All receptors come from an adult with an advanced solid tumor such as melanoma, head and neck, liver or kidney cancer. Each CDR3 is given with its conserved first and last residue. Not all rows give a size; the values are once, few, many and, for expanded clones, a class.

TRBV29-1 NA CSVEDLSAGSTGELFF
TRBV27 NA CASSLYTAYEQYF
TRBV29-1 NA CSAGINGLAGSEQFF
TRBV28 NA CASSETFYGYTF
TRBV27 NA CASSYVLAGGPGDTQYF
TRBV13 NA CASSLTVQGNTIYF
TRBV9 NA CASSTTPGTGTYEQYF
TRBV15 NA CATSREAGAPGEQYF
TRBV28 NA CASSVGLGGANVLTF
TRBV11-3 NA CASSPGQGGEQYF
TRBV11-2 NA CASSPNLAGHTDTQYF
TRBV28 NA CASSLLVLAGELFF
TRBV2 NA CASPAGGGYNEQFF
TRBV25-1 NA CASSSGAYNEQFF
TRBV27 NA CASSWPGGTEAFF
TRBV6-5 once CASSLDATYSGNTIYF
TRBV29-1 NA CSVAGVPSYNEQFF
TRBV7-9 NA CASSLAVAGVYEQYF
TRBV4-1 NA CASRSSGGDIQYF
TRBV29-1 NA CSVGTGSRDTQYF
TRBV7-2 NA CASSSTGFNEQFF
TRBV5-6 NA CASSLPPTSGMTDTQYF
TRBV6-5 NA CASSFLGQGRDEQYF
TRBV11-2 NA CASSLYEQYF
TRBV9 NA CASSVGLWVNSGANVLTF
TRBV5-4 NA CASSSRTGAGELFF
TRBV4-2 NA CASSQGISGRPGMEEQYF
TRBV25-1 NA CASSAGGGRELFF
TRBV6-5 NA CASSRPVEEAFF
TRBV4-3 NA CASSKGLAGGMNNEQFF
TRBV4-3 NA CASSQDIGDYEQYF
TRBV29-1 NA CSVEGTSGSPDTQYF
TRBV9 once CASSARTSESYEQYF
TRBV7-2 once CASSLGGAGYTF
TRBV4-2 NA CASSQVGGSTDTQYF
TRBV28 NA CASSLSAGAGNTIYF
TRBV4-1 NA CASSPKGIYEQYF
TRBV29-1 NA CSATGDKETQYF
TRBV23-1 NA CASSQSGGGDEKLFF
TRBV6-6 NA CASSYSGGTYEQYF
TRBV2 NA CASSELASSYNEQFF
TRBV28 NA CASSRTDRVYEQYF
TRBV13 once CASSLVGGETQYF
TRBV6-5 NA CASSYSATALGAFF
TRBV7-7 NA CASSPGTGASAQETQYF
TRBV27 NA CASSPASDPTDTQYF
TRBV7-9 NA CASSLKLLQETQYF
TRBV5-1 NA CASSLKRETMQETQYF
TRBV27 NA CASSAPGRGGEQYF
TRBV23-1 NA CASSQSASGRGYEQYF
TRBV7-9 few CASSGGSGANVLTF
TRBV12-5 NA CASEGTGGADTQYF
TRBV9 NA CASSVGLAGPDTQYF
TRBV6-4 once CASSGPKERDDIQYF
TRBV11-2 NA CASSTSNPGGGQFF